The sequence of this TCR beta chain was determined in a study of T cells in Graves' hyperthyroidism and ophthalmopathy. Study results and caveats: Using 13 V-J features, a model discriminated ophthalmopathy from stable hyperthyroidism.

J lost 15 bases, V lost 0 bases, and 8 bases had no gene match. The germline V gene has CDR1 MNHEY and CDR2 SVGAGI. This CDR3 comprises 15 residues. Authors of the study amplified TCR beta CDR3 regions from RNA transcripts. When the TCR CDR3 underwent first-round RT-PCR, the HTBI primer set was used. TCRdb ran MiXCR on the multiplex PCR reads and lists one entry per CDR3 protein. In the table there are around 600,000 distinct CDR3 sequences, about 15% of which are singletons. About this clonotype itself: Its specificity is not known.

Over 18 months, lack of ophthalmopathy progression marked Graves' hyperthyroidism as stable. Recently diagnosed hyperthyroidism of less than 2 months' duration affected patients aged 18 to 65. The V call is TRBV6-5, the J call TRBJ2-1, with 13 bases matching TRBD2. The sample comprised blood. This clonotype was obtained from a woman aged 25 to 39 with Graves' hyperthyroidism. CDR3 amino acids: CASSYSRTSGSPPFF. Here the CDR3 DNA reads TGTGCCAGCAGTTACTCGAGGACTAGCGGGAGCCCACCGTTCTTC.